This paragraph reports one T cell receptor beta chain. Germline values: CDR1 ENHRY, CDR2 SYGVKD. Trimming pared 6 bases from V and 2 bases from J, leaving 10 bases between. The CDR3 totals 13 residues. Using immunoSEQ multiplex PCR, the repertoire was profiled, and TCRdb retains in-frame clones only, with some absent. The sample holds some 350,000 clones, roughly 84% seen once. Enrollees, about 18 to 89 years old, lived in 25 or so US areas. Either two negative PCRs, clearance, or symptom resolution qualified Cohort 3 donors as recovered. The data are from a study of blood T cell repertoires in COVID-19. Study details: PBMCs, B-cell-depleted T cells, or T cells provided the cDNA or gDNA that made up the material.

Material: PBMCs or T cells enriched from blood (not recorded which). J is TRBJ1-2 and V is TRBV10-3; TRBD1 is a possible D gene (6 bases). The clonotype comes from a woman aged 25 to 45 who had recovered from COVID-19. CDR3 amino acids: CAIRGQSNYGYTF. CDR3 bases: TGTGCCATCAGAGGACAGAGCAACTATGGCTACACCTTC.